These T cell receptor beta chains were read from a single sample in a study of TIL therapy for anti-PD-1-resistant metastatic lung cancer. Data came from immunoSEQ multiplex PCR; TCRdb stores just in-frame clones and leaves some out. This sample has about 36,000 clones, with around 79% found just once. The material was blood, obtained at baseline. Receptors were obtained from a person between 30 and 80 years old with non-small cell lung cancer. CDR3s include the opening cysteine and the closing phenylalanine or tryptophan. A D gene is named only where the DNA matches it firmly. The size entry is marked missing in some rows and otherwise reads once, few, many or a size class.

clone_size j_call d_call v_call cdr3_aa cdr3_nt
. TRBJ2-5 TRBD2 TRBV9 CASSVGSLGEGLAGQETQYF TGTGCCAGCAGCGTAGGGTCCTTGGGAGAAGGACTAGCGGGTCAAGAGACCCAGTACTTC
. TRBJ2-2 . TRBV9 CASTEPGDTGELFF TGTGCCAGCACCGAACCAGGGGATACCGGGGAGCTGTTTTTT
. TRBJ1-4 TRBD1 TRBV30 CAWRGQGNEKLFF TGTGCCTGGAGAGGACAGGGGAATGAAAAACTGTTTTTT
. TRBJ2-7 . TRBV27 CASIDPSTYEQYF TGTGCCAGCATTGACCCTTCCACCTACGAGCAGTACTTC
few TRBJ2-7 TRBD2 TRBV4-1 CASSHPAGGQPYEQYF TGCGCCAGCAGCCACCCAGCGGGGGGACAGCCCTACGAGCAGTACTTC
. TRBJ2-5 TRBD1 TRBV29-1 CSVEKGTGGILETQYF TGCAGCGTTGAAAAGGGGACAGGGGGGATCTTAGAGACCCAGTACTTC
. TRBJ2-1 TRBD2 TRBV28 CASSQTGGTSGRWYNEQFF TGTGCCAGCAGTCAGACAGGGGGGACTAGCGGGAGGTGGTACAATGAGCAGTTCTTC
. TRBJ1-3 . TRBV9 CASSVDLQGMGNTIYF TGTGCCAGCAGCGTCGATTTACAGGGAATGGGAAACACCATATATTTT
. TRBJ2-5 TRBD2 TRBV4-1 CASSSRSSLAGVVETQYF TGCGCCAGCAGCTCCAGAAGCTCACTAGCGGGGGTCGTAGAGACCCAGTACTTC
few TRBJ1-2 . TRBV6-1 CASSEAGGRYGYTF TGTGCCAGCAGTGAAGCGGGAGGGAGATATGGCTACACCTTC
. TRBJ2-3 TRBD2 TRBV19 CASSRALAGVPTDTQYF TGTGCCAGTAGTAGGGCACTAGCGGGGGTCCCCACAGATACGCAGTATTTT
. TRBJ2-1 TRBD2 TRBV28 CASTAGGLGYNEQFF TGTGCCAGCACCGCGGGGGGGCTAGGTTACAATGAGCAGTTCTTC
. TRBJ1-5 . TRBV4-2 CASSQESGNQPQHF TGTGCCAGCAGCCAAGAGTCCGGTAATCAGCCCCAGCATTTT
once TRBJ2-3 . TRBV25-1 CASSVEVAAQYF TGTGCCAGCAGTGTGGAAGTCGCTGCGCAGTATTTT
. TRBJ2-4 . TRBV11-1 CASSKAKNIQYF TGTGCCAGCAGTAAAGCCAAAAACATTCAGTACTTC
. TRBJ1-5 TRBD1 TRBV6-6 CASSPLSTGRNQPQHF TGTGCCAGCAGCCCCTTATCGACAGGGCGCAATCAGCCCCAGCATTTT
. TRBJ1-2 TRBD1 TRBV6-1 CASVRDRASSYGYTF TGTGCCAGCGTACGGGACAGGGCGAGTTCCTATGGCTACACCTTC
once TRBJ2-7 . TRBV2 CATSGWEATEQYF TGTGCCACCTCCGGCTGGGAGGCCACCGAGCAGTACTTC
. TRBJ1-2 . TRBV28 CASSLIRDSSGYTF TGTGCCAGCAGCCTCATTCGGGATTCTTCGGGCTACACCTTC
. TRBJ1-1 TRBD1 TRBV5-1 CASSLNRGATEAFF TGCGCCAGCAGCTTAAACAGGGGAGCCACTGAAGCTTTCTTT
. TRBJ1-2 TRBD1 TRBV7-2 CASSSLGQGFYGYTF TGTGCCAGCAGCTCCCTAGGACAGGGGTTCTATGGCTACACCTTC
. TRBJ2-3 . TRBV7-2 CASSWSGTSTDTQYF TGTGCCAGCAGCTGGTCCGGGACTAGCACAGATACGCAGTATTTT
once TRBJ1-3 . TRBV19 CASQDPAGRSGNTIYF TGTGCCAGTCAGGACCCGGCGGGGCGCTCTGGAAACACCATATATTTT
few TRBJ1-1 . TRBV7-9 CASSLDPGSTEAFF TGTGCCAGCAGCTTAGATCCAGGGTCGACTGAAGCTTTCTTT
. TRBJ2-3 . TRBV5-1 CASSLGYTDTQYF TGCGCCAGCAGCCTGGGGTATACAGATACGCAGTATTTT
. TRBJ2-7 TRBD1 TRBV4-2 CASSRTGITYEQYF TGTGCCAGCAGCCGGACAGGGATCACCTACGAGCAGTACTTC
. TRBJ1-2 . TRBV28 CASSPPGVYGYTF TGTGCCAGCAGTCCCCCCGGGGTATATGGCTACACCTTC
. TRBJ1-6 TRBD1 TRBV11-2 CASSSTGEGSPLHF TGTGCCAGCAGCTCGACAGGGGAGGGGTCACCCCTCCACTTT